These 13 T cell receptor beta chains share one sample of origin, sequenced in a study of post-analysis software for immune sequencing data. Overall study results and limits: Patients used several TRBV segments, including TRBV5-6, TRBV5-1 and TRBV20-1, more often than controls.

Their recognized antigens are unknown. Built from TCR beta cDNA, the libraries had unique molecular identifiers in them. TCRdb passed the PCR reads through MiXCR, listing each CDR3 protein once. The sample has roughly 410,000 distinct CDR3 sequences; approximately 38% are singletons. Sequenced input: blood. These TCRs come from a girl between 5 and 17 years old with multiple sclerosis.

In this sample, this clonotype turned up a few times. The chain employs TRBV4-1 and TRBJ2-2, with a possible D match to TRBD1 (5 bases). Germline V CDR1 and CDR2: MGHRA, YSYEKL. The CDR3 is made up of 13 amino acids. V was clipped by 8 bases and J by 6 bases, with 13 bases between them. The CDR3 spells CASARAYAGELFF. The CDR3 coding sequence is TGCGCCAGCGCCAGGGCCTACGCCGGGGAGCTGTTTTTT.

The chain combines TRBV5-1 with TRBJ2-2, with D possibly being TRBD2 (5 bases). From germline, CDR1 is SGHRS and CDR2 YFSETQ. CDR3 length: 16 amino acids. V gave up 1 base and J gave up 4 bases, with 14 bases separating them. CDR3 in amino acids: CASSLLGSGSTGELFF. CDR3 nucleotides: TGCGCCAGCAGCTTGCTCGGCAGTGGGAGCACCGGGGAGCTGTTTTTT.

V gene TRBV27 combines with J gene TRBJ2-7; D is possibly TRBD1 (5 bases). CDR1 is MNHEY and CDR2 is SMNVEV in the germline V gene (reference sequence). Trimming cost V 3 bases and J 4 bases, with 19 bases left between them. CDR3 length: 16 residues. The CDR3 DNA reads TGTGCCAGCAGTTTGGCTGCCGCAACAGGCCGATACGAGCAGTACTTC. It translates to CASSLAAATGRYEQYF.

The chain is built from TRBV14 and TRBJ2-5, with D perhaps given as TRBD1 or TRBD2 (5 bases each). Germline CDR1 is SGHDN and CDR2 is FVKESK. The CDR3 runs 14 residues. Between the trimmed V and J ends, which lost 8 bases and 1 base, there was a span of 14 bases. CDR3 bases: TGTGCCAGCTCTACTCAGGGAGCCCAAGAGACCCAGTACTTC. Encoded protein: CASSTQGAQETQYF. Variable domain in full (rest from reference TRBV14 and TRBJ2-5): EAGVTQFPSHSVIEKGQTVTLRCDPISGHDNLYWYRRVMGKEIKFLLHFVKESKQDESGMPNNRFLAERTGGTYSTLKVQPAELEDSGVYFCASSTQGAQETQYFGPGTRLLVL.

CDR3 nucleotides: TGTGCCAGCAGCTTAGTAAGAGGTCGAGGGGGTGAGCAGTTCTTC. Translating gives CASSLVRGRGGEQFF. The V and J genes are TRBV11-2 and TRBJ2-1, with D tentatively TRBD1 (6 bases). Germline loops: CDR1 SGHAT, CDR2 FQNNGV. The CDR3 has 15 residues. The V and J ends lost 1 base and 9 bases respectively, with 16 bases between them.

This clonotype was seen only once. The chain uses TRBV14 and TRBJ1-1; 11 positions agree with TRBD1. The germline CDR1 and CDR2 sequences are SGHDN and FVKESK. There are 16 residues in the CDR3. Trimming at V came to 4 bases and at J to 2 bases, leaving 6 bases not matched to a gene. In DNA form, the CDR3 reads TGTGCCAGCAGCCCCTGGGGACAGGGGGATAACACTGAAGCTTTCTTT. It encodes CASSPWGQGDNTEAFF.

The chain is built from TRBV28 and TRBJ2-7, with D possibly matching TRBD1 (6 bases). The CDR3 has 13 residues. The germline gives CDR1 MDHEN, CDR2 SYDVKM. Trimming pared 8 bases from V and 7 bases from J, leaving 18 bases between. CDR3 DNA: TGTGCCAGCTTGAGAGCTGAAGGGGGTGAGCAGTACTTC. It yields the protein CASLRAEGGEQYF.

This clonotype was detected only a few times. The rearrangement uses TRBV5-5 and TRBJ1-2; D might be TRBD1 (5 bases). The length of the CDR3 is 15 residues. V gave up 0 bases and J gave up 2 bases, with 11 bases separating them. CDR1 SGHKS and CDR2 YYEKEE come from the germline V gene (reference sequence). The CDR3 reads CASSLAGGDNYGYTF. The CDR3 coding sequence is TGTGCCAGCAGCTTGGCCGGAGGGGACAACTATGGCTACACCTTC.

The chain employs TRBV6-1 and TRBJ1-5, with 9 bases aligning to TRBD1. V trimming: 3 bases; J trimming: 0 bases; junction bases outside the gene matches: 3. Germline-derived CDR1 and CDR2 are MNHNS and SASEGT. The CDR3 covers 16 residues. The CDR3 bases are TGTGCCAGCAGTGACGACAGGGGGAATAGCAATCAGCCCCAGCATTTT. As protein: CASSDDRGNSNQPQHF.

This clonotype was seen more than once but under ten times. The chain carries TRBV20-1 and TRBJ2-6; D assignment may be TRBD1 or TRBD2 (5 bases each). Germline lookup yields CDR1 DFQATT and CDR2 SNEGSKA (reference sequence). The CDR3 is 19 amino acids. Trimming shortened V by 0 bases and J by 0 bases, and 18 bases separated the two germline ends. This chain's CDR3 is CSARDWGNTDRSGANVLTF. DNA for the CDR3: TGCAGTGCTAGAGACTGGGGGAACACGGACCGCTCTGGGGCCAACGTCCTGACTTTC.

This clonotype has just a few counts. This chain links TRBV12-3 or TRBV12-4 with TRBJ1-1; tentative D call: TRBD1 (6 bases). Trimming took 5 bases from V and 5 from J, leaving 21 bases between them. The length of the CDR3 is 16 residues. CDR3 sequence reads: CASSPRGGQLTTEAFF. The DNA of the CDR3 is TGTGCCAGCAGTCCGCGGGGGGGCCAGTTAACGACTGAAGCTTTCTTT.

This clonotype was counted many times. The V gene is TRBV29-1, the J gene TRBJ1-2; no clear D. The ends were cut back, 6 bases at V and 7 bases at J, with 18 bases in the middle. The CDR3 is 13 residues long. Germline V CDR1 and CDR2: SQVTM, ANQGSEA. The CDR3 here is CSVRSGSGGGYTF. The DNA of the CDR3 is TGCAGCGTGCGGTCGGGGTCGGGAGGTGGCTACACCTTC. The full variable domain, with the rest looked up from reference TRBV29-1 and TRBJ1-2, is SAVISQKPSRDICQRGTSLTIQCQVDSQVTMMFWYRQQPGQSLTLIATANQGSEATYESGFVIDKFPISRPNLTFSTLTVSNMSPEDSSIYLCSVRSGSGGGYTFGSGTRLTVV.

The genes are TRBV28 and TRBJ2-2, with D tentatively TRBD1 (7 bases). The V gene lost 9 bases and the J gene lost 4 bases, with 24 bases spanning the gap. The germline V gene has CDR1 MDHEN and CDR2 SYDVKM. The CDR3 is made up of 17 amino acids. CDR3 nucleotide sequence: TGTGCCAGTAGTCCCCTCGGAGGGACAGAATTCACCGGGGAGCTGTTTTTT. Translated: CASSPLGGTEFTGELFF.